This T cell receptor beta chain originates from a study of T cells after yellow fever vaccination. About the research overall: The SMART-Seq v4 Ultra Low Input method served to prepare the low-cell-number fractions.

Germline CDR1 is SGHTA and CDR2 is FQGNSA. Trimming removed 3 bases from V and 7 bases from J; junction bases left unmatched: 9. This CDR3 is 15 amino acids long. Findings and caveats of the study: Clones from primary vaccination mostly reappeared after the booster (roughly 97% CD4, around 90% CD8). Weaker, the secondary response had a peak occurring faster, on day 5 versus 15.

This clonotype was counted a few times. Its antigen is undetermined. Synthesis of TCR cDNA relied on 5'RACE template switching, which attached a universal primer site and UMIs. One entry per CDR3 protein results from TCRdb running MiXCR on the 5' RACE reads. This sample has about 340,000 distinct CDR3 sequences, with around an eighth found just once. The sequences come from CD4+ T cells sorted from PBMCs, collected 15 days after the yellow fever booster vaccination. The rearrangement links TRBV7-2 to TRBJ2-7; TRBD2 matches 10 bases. The TCR was taken from a man aged 18 to 30 who received the YFV17D yellow fever vaccine. The CDR3 DNA follows: TGTGCCAGCAGCTTTGTGAGCGGGGGGGCTTGGGAGCAGTACTTC. Translating it yields CASSFVSGGAWEQYF.